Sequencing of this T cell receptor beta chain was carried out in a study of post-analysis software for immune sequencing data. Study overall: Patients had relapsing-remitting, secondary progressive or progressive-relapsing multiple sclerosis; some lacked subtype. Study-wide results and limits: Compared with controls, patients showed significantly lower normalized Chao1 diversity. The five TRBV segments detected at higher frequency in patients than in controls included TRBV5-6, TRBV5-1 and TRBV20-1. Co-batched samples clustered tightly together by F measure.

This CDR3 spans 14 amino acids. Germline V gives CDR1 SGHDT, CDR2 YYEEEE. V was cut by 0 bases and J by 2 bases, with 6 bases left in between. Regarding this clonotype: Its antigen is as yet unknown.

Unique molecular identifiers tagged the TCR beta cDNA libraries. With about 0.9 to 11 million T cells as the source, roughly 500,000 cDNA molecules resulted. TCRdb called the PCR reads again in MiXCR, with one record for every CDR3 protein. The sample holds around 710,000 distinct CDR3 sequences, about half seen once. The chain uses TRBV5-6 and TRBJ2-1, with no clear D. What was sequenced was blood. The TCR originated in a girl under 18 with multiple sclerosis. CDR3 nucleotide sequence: TGTGCCAGCAGCTTGGATAATGCCTACAATGAGCAGTTCTTC. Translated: CASSLDNAYNEQFF.